This T cell receptor (beta chain) came from a study of CD8+CD57+ T cells in acquired aplastic anemia (dated by TCRdb to the late 2010s). For the study in its entirety: On average, sorted CD4+ and CD8+ cells yielded 3.2 ug of extracted DNA, with a range of about 0.17 to 27.4 ug. A CD8+CD57+ expansion meant a frequency higher than the mean frequency seen in healthy subjects. Overall study results and their limits: Between patients and healthy controls, no significant difference in CD8+ Simpson's diversity was found (P=0.060). Roughly 29 CD8+ CDR3 sequences were shared between patients and controls but appeared highly expressed in patients and within their immunodominant clones.

Patients chosen for sequencing had shown expansion of CD8+CD57+ cells by flow cytometry. Every patient had severe acquired aplastic anemia, diagnosed using the International Study of Aplastic Anemia and Agranulocytosis and Camitta criteria. No patient had received any therapy when blood was sampled. In the study, sorted CD4+ and CD8+ blood T cells from patients with severe aplastic anemia and from healthy subjects underwent deep sequencing of TCR repertoires. In the USA, patient enrollment took place under clinicaltrials.gov protocols 00001620, 01623167, 00001397, 00071045, 00081523 and 00961064. Ficoll-Paque density gradient centrifugation was used to isolate peripheral blood mononuclear cells. CD4+ and CD8+ T cells were sorted by FACS or magnetic beads before DNA extraction. Trimming takes 3 bases from V and 6 bases from J, and the germline ends sit 15 bases apart. Counted from cysteine to phenylalanine, this CDR3 has 15 amino acids. Only the CDR3 DNA is retained, 45 bases long and in frame from the first base. CDR1 MGHDK and CDR2 SYGVNS were looked up in the germline V gene.

In regard to this clonotype: Its antigen is unknown. The record has no base qualities; no much larger clone is one base away.

Genomic DNA served as template for TCR beta VDJ combination and CDR3 sequence profiling. An Illumina HiSeq 2000 was the platform used for TCR repertoire sequencing. The authors' pipeline ran thus. TRBV/TRBJ rearrangement plots, CDR3 size and DJ length profiles, and Simpson's diversity index were used to assess repertoires. Whichever DNA sequence was most abundant in the deep sequencing data was defined as the immunodominant clone. CDR3 amino acid sequences were screened for sharing across subjects and compared with published repertoires and the VDJdb database. Using fastp trimming at Q25 and MiXCR clonotype assembly, TCRdb reanalyzed the public sequencing data and kept in-frame beta chains. Under each unique CDR3 protein, matching rows form one entry showing the most common genes and DNA. The V and J calls here are based on TCRdb, not the publication. For this sample the table gives some 150,000 distinct CDR3 sequences, of which around half were detected only once. Of the sample, 0.85% to 1.3% falls within the top ten clones.

The receptor's source is a human donor with aplastic anemia. The sequence joins TRBV25-1 to TRBJ2-4; the D region possibly corresponds to TRBD2 (5 bases align). The sequenced sample consisted of sorted CD4+, CD8+, or CD8+CD57+ T cells (not recorded which) from PBMCs. The CDR3 here reads CASSELFGVGNIQYF. Read as DNA, the sequence is TGTGCCAGCAGTGAGTTGTTCGGGGTGGGAAACATTCAGTACTTC.